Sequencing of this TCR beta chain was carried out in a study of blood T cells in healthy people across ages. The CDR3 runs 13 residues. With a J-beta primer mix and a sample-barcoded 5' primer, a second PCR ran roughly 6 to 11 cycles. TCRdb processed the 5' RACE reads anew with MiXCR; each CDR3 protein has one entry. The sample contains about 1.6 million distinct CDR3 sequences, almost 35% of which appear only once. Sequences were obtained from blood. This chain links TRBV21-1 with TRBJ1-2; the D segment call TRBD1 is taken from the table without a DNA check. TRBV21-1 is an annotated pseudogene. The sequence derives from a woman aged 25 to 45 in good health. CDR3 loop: CASSTPQYRGYTF. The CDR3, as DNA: TGTGCCAGCAGCACGCCCCAGTACCGGGGCTACACCTTC.